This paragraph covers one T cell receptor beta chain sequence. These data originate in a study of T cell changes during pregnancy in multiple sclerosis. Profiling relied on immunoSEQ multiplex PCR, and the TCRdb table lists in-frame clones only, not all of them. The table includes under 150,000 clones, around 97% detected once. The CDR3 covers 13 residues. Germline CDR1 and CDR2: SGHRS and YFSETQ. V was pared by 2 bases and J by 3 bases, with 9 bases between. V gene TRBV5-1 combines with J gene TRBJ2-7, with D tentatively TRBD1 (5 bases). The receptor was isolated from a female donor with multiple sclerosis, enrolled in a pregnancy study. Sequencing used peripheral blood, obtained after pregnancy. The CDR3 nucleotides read TGCGCCAGCAGCTTCGCTCAGGGCTACGAGCAGTACTTC. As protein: CASSFAQGYEQYF.